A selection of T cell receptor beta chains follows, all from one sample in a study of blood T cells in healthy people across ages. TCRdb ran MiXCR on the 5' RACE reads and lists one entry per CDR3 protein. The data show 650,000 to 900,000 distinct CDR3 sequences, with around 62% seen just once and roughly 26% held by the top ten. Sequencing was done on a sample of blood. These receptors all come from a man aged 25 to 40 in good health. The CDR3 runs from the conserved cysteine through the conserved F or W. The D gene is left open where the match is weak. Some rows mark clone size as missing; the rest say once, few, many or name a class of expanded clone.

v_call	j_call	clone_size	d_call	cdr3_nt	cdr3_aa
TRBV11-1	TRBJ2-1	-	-	TGTGCCAGCAGCTTAAAGGGCAGCCACTCCTACAATGAGCAGTTCTTC	CASSLKGSHSYNEQFF
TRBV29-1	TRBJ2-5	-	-	TGCAGCGTTGAAGATTCGGCAGGACAGTACTTC	CSVEDSAGQYF
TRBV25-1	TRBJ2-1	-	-	TGTGCCAGCAGTCCGGGGTTGGACGACAATGAGCAGTTCTTC	CASSPGLDDNEQFF
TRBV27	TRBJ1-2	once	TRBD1	TGTGCCAGCATGCCAGGGGGAGAGTGGGATGGCTACACCTTC	CASMPGGEWDGYTF
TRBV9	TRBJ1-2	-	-	TGTGCCAGCAGCGACAGAGGCGCAGGGAGTCCCCTCTATGGCTACACCTTC	CASSDRGAGSPLYGYTF
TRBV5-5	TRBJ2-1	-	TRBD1	TGTGCCAGCAGCTTGTTGGACAGGGGTAGGGATGAGCAGTTCTTC	CASSLLDRGRDEQFF
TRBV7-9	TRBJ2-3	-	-	TGTGCCAGCAGCCCGCCACCGGGACATGACACAGATACGCAGTATTTT	CASSPPPGHDTDTQYF
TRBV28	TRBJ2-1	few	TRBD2	TGTGCCAGCAGTCCTGGACTAGCGGGGGGGGACTTCTACAATGAGCAGTTCTTC	CASSPGLAGGDFYNEQFF
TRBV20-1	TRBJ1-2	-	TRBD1	TGCAGTGCCAGACAGGGGGGACACTATGGCTACACCTTC	CSARQGGHYGYTF
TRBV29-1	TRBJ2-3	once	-	TGCAGCGTTGAACGGGCTCAAGTGTCACCGGGCACAGATACGCAGTATTTT	CSVERAQVSPGTDTQYF
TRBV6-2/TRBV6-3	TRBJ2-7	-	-	TGTGCCAGCAGTTTCTTCCCACCCGGGTTCGGCGAGCAGTACTTC	CASSFFPPGFGEQYF
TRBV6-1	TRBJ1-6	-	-	TGTGCCAGCAGTCCTCCGAGGGGTCAGAATCCACCCCTCCACTTT	CASSPPRGQNPPLHF
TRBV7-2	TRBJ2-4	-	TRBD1	TGTGCCAGCAGCTTTGGACAGGGGGACATTCAGTACTTC	CASSFGQGDIQYF
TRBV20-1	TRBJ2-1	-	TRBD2	TGCAGTGTCCCCACCATACCAAGACTAGCGGATTTCAATGAGCAGTTCTTC	CSVPTIPRLADFNEQFF
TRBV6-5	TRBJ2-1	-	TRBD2	TGTGCCAGCAGTAACCTACTAGCGGGCTCCTACAATGAGCAGTTCTTC	CASSNLLAGSYNEQFF
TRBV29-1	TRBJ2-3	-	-	TGCAGCGTCTTTTTCGCCACAGGGACCGACTCCACAGATACGCAGTATTTT	CSVFFATGTDSTDTQYF
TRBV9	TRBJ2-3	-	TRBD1	TGTGCCAGCAGCCGATCAGGGGGACAGGGGGCCACAGATACGCAGTATTTT	CASSRSGGQGATDTQYF
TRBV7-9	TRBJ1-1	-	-	TGTGCCAGCAGCTTAGCAGGGGCCTATGGCACTGAAGCTTTCTTT	CASSLAGAYGTEAFF
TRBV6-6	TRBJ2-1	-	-	TGTGCCAGCACCTGGGACACCAGCTCCTACAATGAGCAGTTCTTC	CASTWDTSSYNEQFF
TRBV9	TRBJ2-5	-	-	TGTGCCAGCAGCGTAGGTGGCAGCCTCTCAGAGACCCAGTACTTC	CASSVGGSLSETQYF
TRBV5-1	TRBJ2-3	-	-	TGCGCCAGCAGCGGTCGGTTAGCTAGCACAGATACGCAGTATTTT	CASSGRLASTDTQYF
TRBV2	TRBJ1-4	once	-	TGTGCCAGCAGTGAACAGCCAACTAATGAAAAACTGTTTTTT	CASSEQPTNEKLFF
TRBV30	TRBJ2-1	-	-	TGTGCCTCCGCTAGGCAGGTCAATGAGCAGTTCTTC	CASARQVNEQFF
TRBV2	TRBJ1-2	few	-	TGTGCCAGCAGTGTCGACAGGGGCTACACCTTC	CASSVDRGYTF
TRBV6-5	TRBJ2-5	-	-	TGTGCCAGCAGACAAACAGGGTCAGAGACCCAGTACTTC	CASRQTGSETQYF
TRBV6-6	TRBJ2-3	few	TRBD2	TGTGCCAGCAGTTACTCGAATCGACTAGCGGGGGCACAGTATTTT	CASSYSNRLAGAQYF
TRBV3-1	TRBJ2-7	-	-	TGTGCCAGCAGCCCTAGGGGGGCGGAGAACTACGAGCAGTACTTC	CASSPRGAENYEQYF
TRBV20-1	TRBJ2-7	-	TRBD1	TGCAGTGCTACCGCAGGACAGGGGATATACGAGCAGTACTTC	CSATAGQGIYEQYF
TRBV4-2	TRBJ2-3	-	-	TGTGCCAGCAGCCAAGATTCAGGGATGGATACGCAGTATTTT	CASSQDSGMDTQYF
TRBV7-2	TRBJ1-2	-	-	TGTGCCAGCAGCTCTTCCGGGACTGGTGGCTACACCTTC	CASSSSGTGGYTF
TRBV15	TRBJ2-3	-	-	TGTGCCACCGGGCGGGTCACTAGCACAGATACGCAGTATTTT	CATGRVTSTDTQYF
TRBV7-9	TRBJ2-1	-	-	TGTGCCAGCAGCCTCCTACCGGGGAAGAATGAGCAGTTCTTC	CASSLLPGKNEQFF
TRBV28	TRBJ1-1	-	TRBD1	TGTGCCAGCAGTTCGACAGGGGGTATGAGGACTGAAGCTTTCTTT	CASSSTGGMRTEAFF
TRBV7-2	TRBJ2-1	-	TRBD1	TGTGCCAGCACCAGACCGGGACAGGGTTACAATGAGCAGTTCTTC	CASTRPGQGYNEQFF
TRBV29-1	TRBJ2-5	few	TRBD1	TGCAGCGTCGACAGGGGGGGTGGAGAGACCCAGTACTTC	CSVDRGGGETQYF
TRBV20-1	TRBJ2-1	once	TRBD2	TGCAGTGCTAGAGCGGGACTAGCATTCTACAATGAGCAGTTCTTC	CSARAGLAFYNEQFF
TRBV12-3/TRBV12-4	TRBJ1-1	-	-	TGTGCCAGCAAGTTTGGATGGGACACTGAAGCTTTCTTT	CASKFGWDTEAFF
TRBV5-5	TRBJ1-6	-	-	TGTGCCACCGCCCCCTTCGAGACAGGAGATAATTCACCCCTCCACTTT	CATAPFETGDNSPLHF
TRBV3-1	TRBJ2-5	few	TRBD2	TGTGCCAGCAGTCATAAGACTAGCGGGGTAGAGACCCAGTACTTC	CASSHKTSGVETQYF
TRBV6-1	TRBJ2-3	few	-	TGTGCCAGCAGTGAGCGTGGTAATACGCAGTATTTT	CASSERGNTQYF
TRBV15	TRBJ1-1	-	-	TGTGCCACCAGCGGTCCCCGGACAGTGAACACTGAAGCTTTCTTT	CATSGPRTVNTEAFF
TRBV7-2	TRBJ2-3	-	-	TGTGCCAGCAGCATAGGTATTAGGAAATCGGCAGATACGCAGTATTTT	CASSIGIRKSADTQYF
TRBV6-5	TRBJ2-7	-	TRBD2	TGTGCCAGCAGTCACCAGCGGGGGTTGTACGAGCAGTACTTC	CASSHQRGLYEQYF
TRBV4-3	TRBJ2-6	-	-	TGCGCCAGCAGCCAAGATGAAGGCCCTGGGGCCAACGTCCTGACTTTC	CASSQDEGPGANVLTF
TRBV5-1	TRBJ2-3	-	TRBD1	TGCGCCAGCAGCTTGGAGGGACAGTCTAGCACAGATACGCAGTATTTT	CASSLEGQSSTDTQYF
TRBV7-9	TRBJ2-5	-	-	TGTGCCAGCAGCTTAGACCGGGCAGTTACAGAGACCCAGTACTTC	CASSLDRAVTETQYF
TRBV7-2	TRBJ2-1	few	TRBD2	TGTGCCAGCAGCTTAGATGCAACTAGCGGGGGATATGAGCAGTTCTTC	CASSLDATSGGYEQFF
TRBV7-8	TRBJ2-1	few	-	TGTGCCAGCACCCCTACCGTGGCTAGCTCCTACAATGAGCAGTTCTTC	CASTPTVASSYNEQFF
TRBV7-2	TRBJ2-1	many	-	TGTGCCAGCAGCTTAGCTGAAAACTCCTACAATGAGCAGTTCTTC	CASSLAENSYNEQFF
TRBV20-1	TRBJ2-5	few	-	TGCAGTGCTCTAACTAGAGAGACCCAGTACTTC	CSALTRETQYF
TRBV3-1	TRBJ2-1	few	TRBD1	TGTGCCAGCCGGGCGGACAGGCCTAATGAGCAGTTCTTC	CASRADRPNEQFF
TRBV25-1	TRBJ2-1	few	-	TGTGCCAGCAGTCCCATGGGGGGTGACAATGAGCAGTTCTTC	CASSPMGGDNEQFF
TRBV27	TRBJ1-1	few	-	TGTGCCAGCAGACACCCCAAACAAGGGGACGCTTTCTTT	CASRHPKQGDAFF
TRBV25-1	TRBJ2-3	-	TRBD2	TGTGCCAGCAGTGGGACTAGCGGAAGCACAGATACGCAGTATTTT	CASSGTSGSTDTQYF
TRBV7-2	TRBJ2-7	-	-	TGTGCCAGCAGCATCGGGACTCCCCCCCAGTACGAGCAGTACTTC	CASSIGTPPQYEQYF
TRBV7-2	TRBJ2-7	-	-	TGTGCCAGCAGCCCCGGACACGGAGTCTACGAGCAGTACTTC	CASSPGHGVYEQYF
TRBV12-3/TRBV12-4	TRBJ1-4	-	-	TGTGCCAGCAGTCCCGGCTCGGTAGCAACTAATGAAAAACTGTTTTTT	CASSPGSVATNEKLFF
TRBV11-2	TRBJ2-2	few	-	TGTGCCAGCAGCTTGAGTGGGTCTGGGGAGCTGTTTTTT	CASSLSGSGELFF